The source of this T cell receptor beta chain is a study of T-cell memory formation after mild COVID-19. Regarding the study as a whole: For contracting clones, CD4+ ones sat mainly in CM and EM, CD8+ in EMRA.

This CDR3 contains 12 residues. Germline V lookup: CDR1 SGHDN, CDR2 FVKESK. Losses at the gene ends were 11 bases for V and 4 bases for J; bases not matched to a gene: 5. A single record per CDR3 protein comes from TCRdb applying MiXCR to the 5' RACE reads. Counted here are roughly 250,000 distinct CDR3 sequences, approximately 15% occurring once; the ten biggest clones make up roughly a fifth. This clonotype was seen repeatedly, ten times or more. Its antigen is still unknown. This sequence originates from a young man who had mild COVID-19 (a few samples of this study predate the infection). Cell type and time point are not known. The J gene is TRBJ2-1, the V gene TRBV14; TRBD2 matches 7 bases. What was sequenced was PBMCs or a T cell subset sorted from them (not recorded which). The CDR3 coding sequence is TGTGCCTCGGGGGGACTATACAATGAGCAGTTCTTC. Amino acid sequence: CASGGLYNEQFF.